The clone carrying this T cell receptor beta chain appeared a single time. The source of the sample is a study of T cell responses to AZD1222 COVID-19 vaccine. Germline lookup yields CDR1 SGHVS and CDR2 FQNEAQ. The CDR3 is made up of 15 amino acids. V was pared by 1 base and J by 7 bases, with 11 bases between. Produced via immunoSEQ multiplex PCR; TCRdb's table is partial and in-frame only. The table has 150,000 to 200,000 clones, 90% to 95% seen once. The sample in question was peripheral blood, obtained on day 0 of AZD1222 vaccination. The rearrangement uses TRBV7-8 and TRBJ1-6; D may be TRBD1 (6 bases). The receptor was isolated from an adult in good health. CDR3: CASSLGGGSNSPLHF. The CDR3, as DNA: TGTGCCAGCAGCTTAGGGGGGGGCAGCAATTCACCCCTCCACTTT.